The 13 T cell receptor beta chains below all came from one sample that was sequenced in a study of cytomegalovirus exposure and HLA in healthy donors (dated by TCRdb to the late 2010s). Library method: the immunoSEQ multiplex PCR assay. A mixture of 60 forward primers for TCR Vbeta segments and 13 reverse primers for TCR Jbeta segments was used in the multiplex PCR. Sourced from immuneACCESS, this table was stored by TCRdb with only in-frame sequences that have V and J called. A share of the clones is absent; for the studies checked, an unresolved V gene accounts for under half, and the remainder has no known explanation. The sample contains approximately 110,000 clones, 50% to 70% of them found a single time. Together, the top ten hold around 4% of the sample. Sample: PBMCs. The receptors were gathered from a man aged 25 to 40 in good health and CMV-seropositive.

This clone was seen just once. In nucleotides, the CDR3 is TGTGCCAGCAGTGATGTACTAGCGTCCTACAATGAGCAGTTCTTC. Its translation is CASSDVLASYNEQFF. The rearrangement links TRBV2 to TRBJ2-1; 7 bases are a match to TRBD2. Germline V gene sequence: CDR1 SNHLY, CDR2 FYNNEI. The V segment lost 3 bases and the J segment 1 base; nucleotides outside the gene matches: 3. This CDR3 has 15 residues.

This clone was seen a handful of times. The chain employs TRBV6-5 and TRBJ1-3; D not certain. The germline V gene encodes CDR1 MNHEY and CDR2 SVGAGI. The CDR3 length is 11 residues. V was trimmed by 6 bases and J by 9 bases, leaving 9 bases between them. The CDR3 DNA reads as TGTGCCAGCAGAAACTACGGCACCATATATTTT. Its protein is CASRNYGTIYF.

This chain links TRBV5-6 with TRBJ2-5, with TRBD1 matching 12 bases. TRBJ2-7 matches the DNA end more closely, so the J call is doubtful. The CDR3 runs 15 residues. Germline assignment: CDR1 SGHDT and CDR2 YYEEEE. This chain's CDR3 is CASSWLGTGGNEQYF. CDR3 in DNA: TGTGCCAGCAGCTGGCTGGGGACAGGGGGCAACGAGCAGTACTTC.

This clone was seen only a few times. V and J are TRBV27 and TRBJ2-6; D unresolved. The CDR3 runs 13 residues. Germline CDR1 MNHEY, CDR2 SMNVEV (reference sequence). V shed 3 bases and J shed 4 bases, with 4 bases lying between them. The CDR3 nucleotides are TGTGCCAGCAGTTTGTTAGGGGCCAACGTCCTGACTTTC. It yields the protein CASSLLGANVLTF. Drawing the rest from reference TRBV27 and TRBJ2-6, the complete variable domain is EAQVTQNPRYLITVTGKKLTVTCSQNMNHEYMSWYRQDPGLGLRQIYYSMNVEVTDKGDVPEGYKVSRKEKRNFPLILESPSPNQTSLYFCASSLLGANVLTFGAGSRLTVL.

The rearrangement joins TRBV2 to TRBJ1-2, with 7 bases aligning to TRBD1. The J segment lost 2 bases and the V segment lost 7 bases, leaving 4 bases of the junction unmatched. Germline assignment: CDR1 SNHLY and CDR2 FYNNEI. This CDR3 is built from 13 residues. The CDR3 protein is CASKTGENYGYTF. The CDR3, as DNA: TGTGCCAGCAAAACAGGGGAGAACTATGGCTACACCTTC.

This chain links TRBV23-1 with TRBJ2-7; TRBD1 matches 7 bases. TRBV23-1 is classed as an ORF, of uncertain function. V trimming: 0 bases; J trimming: 0 bases; junction bases outside the gene matches: 8. There are 17 residues in the CDR3. The CDR3 DNA sequence: TGCGCCAGCAGTCAATCTAAAAGGGCAGGGGGCTCCTACGAGCAGTACTTC. It codes for CASSQSKRAGGSYEQYF.

The rearrangement links TRBV6-4 to TRBJ2-3, with a tentative D call TRBD2 (7 bases). The CDR3 is 14 amino acids. The V gene's germline CDR1 is MRHNA and CDR2 SNTAGT. Trimming removed 4 bases at V and 6 bases at J, with 14 bases between. The CDR3, as DNA: TGTGCCAGCAGTGTAGGGGGGGCGCAGGATACGCAGTATTTT. Encoded protein: CASSVGGAQDTQYF.

V gene TRBV29-1 combines with J gene TRBJ2-1, with TRBD1 identical over 11 bases. The CDR3 is 13 residues long. Germline CDR1 and CDR2: SQVTM and ANQGSEA. J lost 5 bases, V lost 6 bases, and 3 bases had no gene match. CDR3: CSVMDRGHNEQFF. CDR3 DNA: TGCAGCGTGATGGACAGGGGGCACAATGAGCAGTTCTTC.

The chain uses TRBV19 and TRBJ2-5; 8 nucleotides agree with TRBD2. V lost 5 bases to trimming and J lost 5 bases; unmatched junction nucleotides: 7. The CDR3 extends over 14 amino acids. Germline V gene data show CDR1 as LNHDA and CDR2 as SQIVND (reference sequence). CDR3 DNA sequence: TGTGCCAGTAGTTCGGCGGGGGGTTGGGAGACCCAGTACTTC. This gives the protein CASSSAGGWETQYF.

The rearrangement joins TRBV5-1 to TRBJ2-7, with 10 bases fitting TRBD2. Germline CDR1 is SGHRS and CDR2 is YFSETQ. V was clipped by 0 bases and J by 2 bases; unmatched bases: 2. The CDR3 covers 15 residues. CDR3 nucleotides: TGCGCCAGCAGCTTGGTAGCGGGGGGCGCCTACGAGCAGTACTTC. This translates into CASSLVAGGAYEQYF.

This clone showed up just a few times. This chain joins TRBV11-1 and TRBJ2-5; TRBD2 matches at 7 bases. The CDR3 runs to 14 residues. CDR1 is SGHAT and CDR2 is FQDESV in the germline V gene (reference sequence). Losses at the gene ends were 3 bases for V and 7 bases for J; bases not matched to a gene: 8. CDR3 nucleotides: TGTGCCAGCAGCTTCTACGGCGGGGAGGGGACCCAGTACTTC. This codes for CASSFYGGEGTQYF.

This clone has a single count. This rearrangement joins TRBV15 to TRBJ1-6; D uncertain. Trimming cost V 0 bases and J 10 bases, with 10 bases left between them. The CDR3 runs 14 residues. Germline V lookup: CDR1 LNHNV, CDR2 YYDKDF (reference sequence). The CDR3 bases are TGTGCCACCAGCAGAGATCGGGGAAAATCACCCCTCCACTTT. Protein: CATSRDRGKSPLHF. Looking up the rest from reference TRBV15 and TRBJ1-6 gives the full variable domain: DAMVIQNPRYQVTQFGKPVTLSCSQTLNHNVMYWYQQKSSQAPKLLFHYYDKDFNNEADTPDNFQSRRPNTSFCFLDIRSPGLGDTAMYLCATSRDRGKSPLHFGNGTRLTVT.

V and J are TRBV5-1 and TRBJ1-2; possible D gene TRBD1, 6 bases. This CDR3 has 14 residues. The V and J ends lost 3 bases and 7 bases respectively, with 16 bases between them. CDR1 SGHRS and CDR2 YFSETQ come from the germline V gene. The CDR3 DNA reads TGCGCCAGCAGCTCGGGAACAGGGTTAGGTGGCTACACCTTC. It codes for CASSSGTGLGGYTF.